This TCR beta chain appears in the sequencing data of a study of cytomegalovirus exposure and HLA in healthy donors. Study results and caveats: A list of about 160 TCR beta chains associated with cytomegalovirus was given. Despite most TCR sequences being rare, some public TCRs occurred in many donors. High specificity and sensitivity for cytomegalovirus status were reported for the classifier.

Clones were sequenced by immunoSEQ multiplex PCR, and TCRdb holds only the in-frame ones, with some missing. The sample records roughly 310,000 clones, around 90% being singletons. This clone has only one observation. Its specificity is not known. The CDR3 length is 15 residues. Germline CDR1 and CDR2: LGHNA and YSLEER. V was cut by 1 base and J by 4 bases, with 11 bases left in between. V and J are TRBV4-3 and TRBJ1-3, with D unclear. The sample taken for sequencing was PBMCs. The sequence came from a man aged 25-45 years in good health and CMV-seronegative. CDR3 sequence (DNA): TGCGCCAGCAGCCAAGCCGCGGGTCTCGGAAACACCATATATTTT. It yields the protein CASSQAAGLGNTIYF.